Reported below is one TCR beta chain. Its antigen is currently unknown. The method was immunoSEQ multiplex PCR; TCRdb's version includes in-frame clones alone and lacks a portion of them. Seen here are 150,000 to 200,000 clones, roughly 92% observed once, and the top ten hold 1% to 1.5%. The data stem from a study of T cell responses to AZD1222 COVID-19 vaccine. The CDR3 covers 13 residues. Trimming took 7 bases from V and 3 from J; bases not matched to a gene: 6. Germline V lookup: CDR1 SGHRS, CDR2 YFSETQ. Study-level points and caveats: Vaccine-associated CD4 TCRs ranged over spike, dominating at 160-218 and 743-854. Reports say nearly half of spike-specific TCRs go after unmutated variant regions.

This receptor was obtained from an adult in good health. The input for sequencing was peripheral blood, taken on day 0 of AZD1222 vaccination. The chain has TRBV5-1 and TRBJ1-2; the match to TRBD1 covers 7 bases. CDR3 residues: CASQPTGDYGYTF. CDR3 bases: TGCGCCAGCCAGCCTACAGGGGACTATGGCTACACCTTC.